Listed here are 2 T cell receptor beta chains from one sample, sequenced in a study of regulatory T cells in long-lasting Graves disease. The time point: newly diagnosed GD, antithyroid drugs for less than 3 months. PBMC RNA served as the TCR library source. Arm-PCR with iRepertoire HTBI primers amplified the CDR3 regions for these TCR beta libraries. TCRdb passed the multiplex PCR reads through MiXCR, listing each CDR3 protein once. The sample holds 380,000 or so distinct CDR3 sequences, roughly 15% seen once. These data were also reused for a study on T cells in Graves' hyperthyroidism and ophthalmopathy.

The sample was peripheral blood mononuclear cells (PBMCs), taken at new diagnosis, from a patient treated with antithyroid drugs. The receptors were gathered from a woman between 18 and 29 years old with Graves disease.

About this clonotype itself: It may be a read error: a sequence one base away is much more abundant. CDR3 region: CASSFGPGGETQHF. As DNA, the CDR3 is TGTGCCAGCAGCTTCGGTCCCGGTGGAGAGACCCAGCACTTC. The chain uses TRBV7-9 and TRBJ2-5; D remains ambiguous. CDR3 size: 14 residues. CDR1 is SEHNR and CDR2 is FQNEAQ in the germline V gene (reference sequence).

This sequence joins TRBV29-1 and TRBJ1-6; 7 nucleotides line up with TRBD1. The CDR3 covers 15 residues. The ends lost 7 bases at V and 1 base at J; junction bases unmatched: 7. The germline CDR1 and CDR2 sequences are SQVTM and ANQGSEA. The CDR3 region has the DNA TGCAGCGGGACAGGCTGCTTATCCTATAATTCACCCCTCCACTTT. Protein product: CSGTGCLSYNSPLHF. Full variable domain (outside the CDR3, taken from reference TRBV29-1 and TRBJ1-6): SAVISQKPSRDICQRGTSLTIQCQVDSQVTMMFWYRQQPGQSLTLIATANQGSEATYESGFVIDKFPISRPNLTFSTLTVSNMSPEDSSIYLCSGTGCLSYNSPLHFGNGTRLTVT.